The 10 T cell receptor beta chains in this list originate from one sample, sequenced in a study of cytomegalovirus exposure and HLA in healthy donors. Primers included in the PCR were 60 Vbeta and 13 Jbeta primers. Here immunoSEQ multiplex PCR was the method, and the copy in TCRdb shows in-frame clones only, minus some. The data show hundreds of thousands of clones, over 80% seen once. The sample taken for sequencing was PBMCs. Source of these receptors: a boy aged 2 to 10 in good health and CMV-seronegative.

The rearrangement joins TRBV10-3 to TRBJ1-6, with 7 bases lining up with TRBD1. The CDR3 contains 14 residues. The V gene end was trimmed by 10 bases and the J gene end by 7 bases; junction bases not matched to a gene: 10. Germline CDR1 is ENHRY and CDR2 is SYGVKD. The CDR3 region is CASHDRVSNSPLHF. CDR3 coding DNA: TGTGCCAGCCACGACAGGGTGTCAAATTCACCCCTCCACTTT.

The chain joins TRBV5-1 to TRBJ2-5; 9 nucleotides line up with TRBD1. V shed 0 bases, J shed 3 bases, and the junction held 3 bases outside the gene matches. Germline V gene sequence: CDR1 SGHRS, CDR2 YFSETQ. This CDR3 comprises 15 residues. The CDR3 region has the DNA TGCGCCAGCAGCTTGGCCGGGACAGGGAAAGAGACCCAGTACTTC. Protein sequence: CASSLAGTGKETQYF.

The sample holds a few counts of this clone. The rearrangement links TRBV6-5 to TRBJ1-2; the match to TRBD1 covers 7 bases. CDR3 length: 15 amino acids. Germline loops: CDR1 MNHEY, CDR2 SVGAGI. V lost 4 bases to trimming and J lost 4 bases; unmatched junction nucleotides: 9. The CDR3 here is CASSSPGQRLYGYTF. In DNA, the CDR3 is TGTGCCAGCAGTTCCCCGGGACAGCGGCTCTATGGCTACACCTTC.

This clone showed up just once. The chain employs TRBV5-1 and TRBJ1-5, with D perhaps TRBD1 (5 bases). V was trimmed by 0 bases and J by 5 bases, leaving 9 bases between them. Germline CDR1 and CDR2: SGHRS and YFSETQ. This CDR3 has 14 residues. The DNA of the CDR3 is TGCGCCAGCAGCTTGGGTAGGGGTGATCAGCCCCAGCATTTT. It is translated as CASSLGRGDQPQHF.

This clone was recorded once. J is TRBJ2-5 and V is TRBV5-1; 9 nucleotides match TRBD2. The CDR3 covers 15 residues. Germline CDR1 is SGHRS and CDR2 is YFSETQ. J was trimmed by 1 base and V by 4 bases; bases with no gene match: 5. The CDR3 DNA follows: TGCGCCAGCAGCCCGACTAGCGGAAGCCAAGAGACCCAGTACTTC. Its protein is CASSPTSGSQETQYF. The whole variable domain, remainder taken from reference TRBV5-1 and TRBJ2-5, is KAGVTQTPRYLIKTRGQQVTLSCSPISGHRSVSWYQQTPGQGLQFLFEYFSETQRNKGNFPGRFSGRQFSNSRSEMNVSTLELGDSALYLCASSPTSGSQETQYFGPGTRLLVL.

This clone has just a few counts. The sample carries other DNA sequences with the same CDR3. The chain joins TRBV9 to TRBJ1-1; 9 bases align to TRBD1. V was pared by 2 bases and J by 2 bases, with 1 base of the junction left unmatched. The CDR3 sequence is 14 residues long. Germline loops: CDR1 SGDLS, CDR2 YYNGEE. This chain's CDR3 is CASSVTGGNTEAFF. The CDR3 bases are TGTGCCAGCAGCGTGACAGGGGGTAACACTGAAGCTTTCTTT.

The CDR3, as DNA: TGTGCCAGCAGTGACAGGGACACTGAAGCTTTCTTT. It encodes CASSDRDTEAFF. The chain couples TRBV25-1 to TRBJ1-1; the D gene is possibly TRBD1 (5 bases). The CDR3 is 12 amino acids. The V end lost 3 bases, the J end lost 3 bases, and 5 bases lay between the germline ends. Germline assignment: CDR1 MGHDK and CDR2 SYGVNS. The whole variable domain, remainder taken from reference TRBV25-1 and TRBJ1-1, is EADIYQTPRYLVIGTGKKITLECSQTMGHDKMYWYQQDPGMELHLIHYSYGVNSTEKGDLSSESTVSRIRTEHFPLTLESARPSHTSQYLCASSDRDTEAFFGQGTRLTVV.

CDR3 region: CASREQNYEQYF. CDR3 nucleotide sequence: TGTGCCAGCAGGGAACAGAACTACGAGCAGTACTTC. V gene TRBV2 combines with J gene TRBJ2-7; D remains unclear. The germline V gene encodes CDR1 SNHLY and CDR2 FYNNEI. V was shortened by 6 bases and J by 3 bases, with 9 bases between the two germline ends. The CDR3 spans 12 residues.

CDR3 sequence: CASSQSRGRDGYTF. The CDR3 nucleotides read TGTGCCAGCAGCCAATCTAGGGGGCGGGATGGCTACACCTTC. The V gene is TRBV16, the J gene TRBJ1-2, with 7 bases matching TRBD1. The CDR3 runs to 14 residues. V shed 0 bases and J 6 bases; nucleotides not matched to a gene: 4. Germline CDR1 is KGHSY and CDR2 is FQNENV. Full variable domain (outside the CDR3, taken from reference TRBV16 and TRBJ1-2): GEEVAQTPKHLVRGEGQKAKLYCAPIKGHSYVFWYQQVLKNEFKFLISFQNENVFDETGMPKERFSAKCLPNSPCSLEIQATKLEDSAVYFCASSQSRGRDGYTFGSGTRLTVV.

This rearrangement joins TRBV6-4 to TRBJ2-3; 15 nucleotides agree with TRBD2. V dropped 6 bases and J dropped 6; count of bases not matched to a gene: 10. The CDR3 spans 17 residues. Germline V gene lookup returns CDR1 MRHNA and CDR2 SNTAGT. The CDR3 nucleotides are TGTGCCAGCAGCCCCGGACTAGCGGGAGGGCCTGGGGATACGCAGTATTTT. Translating it yields CASSPGLAGGPGDTQYF.